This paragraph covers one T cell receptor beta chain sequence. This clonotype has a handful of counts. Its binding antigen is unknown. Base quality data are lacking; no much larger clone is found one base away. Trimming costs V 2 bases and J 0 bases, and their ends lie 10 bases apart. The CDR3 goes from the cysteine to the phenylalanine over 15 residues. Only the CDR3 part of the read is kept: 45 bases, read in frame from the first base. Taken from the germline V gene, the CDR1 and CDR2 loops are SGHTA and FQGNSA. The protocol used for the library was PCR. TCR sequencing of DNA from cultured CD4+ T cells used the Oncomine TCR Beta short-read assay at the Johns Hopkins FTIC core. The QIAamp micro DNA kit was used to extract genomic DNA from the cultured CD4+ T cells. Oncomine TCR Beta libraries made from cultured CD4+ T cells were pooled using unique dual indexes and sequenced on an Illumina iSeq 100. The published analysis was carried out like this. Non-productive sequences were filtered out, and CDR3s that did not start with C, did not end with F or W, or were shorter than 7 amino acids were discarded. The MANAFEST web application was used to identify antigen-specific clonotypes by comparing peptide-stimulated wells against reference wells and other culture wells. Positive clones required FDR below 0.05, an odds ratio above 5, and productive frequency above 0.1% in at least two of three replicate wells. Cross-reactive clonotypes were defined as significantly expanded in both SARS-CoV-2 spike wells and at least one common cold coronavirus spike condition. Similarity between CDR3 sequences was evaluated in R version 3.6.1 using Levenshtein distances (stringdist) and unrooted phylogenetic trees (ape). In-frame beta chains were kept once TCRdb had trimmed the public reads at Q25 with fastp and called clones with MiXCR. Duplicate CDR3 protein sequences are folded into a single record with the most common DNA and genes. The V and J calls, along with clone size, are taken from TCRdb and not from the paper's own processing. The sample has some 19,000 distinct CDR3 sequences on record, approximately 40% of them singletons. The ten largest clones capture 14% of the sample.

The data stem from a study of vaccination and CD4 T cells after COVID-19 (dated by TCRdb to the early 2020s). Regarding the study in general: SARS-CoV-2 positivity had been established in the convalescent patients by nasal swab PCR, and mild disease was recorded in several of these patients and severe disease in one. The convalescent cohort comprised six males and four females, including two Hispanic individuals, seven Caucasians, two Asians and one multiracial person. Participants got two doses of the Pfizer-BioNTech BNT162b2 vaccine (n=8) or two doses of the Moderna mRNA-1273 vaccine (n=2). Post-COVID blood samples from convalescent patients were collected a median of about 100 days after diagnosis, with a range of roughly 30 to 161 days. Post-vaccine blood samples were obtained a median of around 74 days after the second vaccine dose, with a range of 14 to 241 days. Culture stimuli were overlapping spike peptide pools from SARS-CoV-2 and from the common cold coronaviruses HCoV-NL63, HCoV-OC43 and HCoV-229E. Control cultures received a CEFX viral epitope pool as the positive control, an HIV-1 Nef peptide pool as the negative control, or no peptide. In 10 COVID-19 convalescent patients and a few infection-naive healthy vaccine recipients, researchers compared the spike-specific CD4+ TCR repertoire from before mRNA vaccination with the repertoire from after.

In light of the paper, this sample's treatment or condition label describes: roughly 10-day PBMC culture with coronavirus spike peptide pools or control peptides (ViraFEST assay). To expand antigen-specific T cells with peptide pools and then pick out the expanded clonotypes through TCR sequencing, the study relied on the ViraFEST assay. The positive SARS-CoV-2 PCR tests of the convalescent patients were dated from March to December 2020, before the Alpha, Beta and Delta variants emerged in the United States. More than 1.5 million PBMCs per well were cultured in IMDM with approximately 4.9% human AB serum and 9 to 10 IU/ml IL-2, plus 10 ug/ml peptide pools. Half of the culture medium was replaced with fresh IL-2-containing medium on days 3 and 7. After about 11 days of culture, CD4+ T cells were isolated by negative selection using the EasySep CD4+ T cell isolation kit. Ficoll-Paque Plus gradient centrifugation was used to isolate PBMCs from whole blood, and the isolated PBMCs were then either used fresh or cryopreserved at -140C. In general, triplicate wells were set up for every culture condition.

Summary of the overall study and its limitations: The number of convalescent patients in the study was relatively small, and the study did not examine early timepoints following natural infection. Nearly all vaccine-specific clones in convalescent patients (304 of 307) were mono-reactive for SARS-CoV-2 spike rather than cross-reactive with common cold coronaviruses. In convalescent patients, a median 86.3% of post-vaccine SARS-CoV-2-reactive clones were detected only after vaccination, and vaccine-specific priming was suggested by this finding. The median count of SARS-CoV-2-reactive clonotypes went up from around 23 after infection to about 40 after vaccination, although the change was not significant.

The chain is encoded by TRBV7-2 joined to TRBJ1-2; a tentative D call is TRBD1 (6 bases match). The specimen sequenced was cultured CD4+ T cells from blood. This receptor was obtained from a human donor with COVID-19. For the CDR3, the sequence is CASSLPRTANYGYTF. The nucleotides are TGTGCCAGCAGCTTACCTCGGACAGCTAACTATGGCTACACCTTC.